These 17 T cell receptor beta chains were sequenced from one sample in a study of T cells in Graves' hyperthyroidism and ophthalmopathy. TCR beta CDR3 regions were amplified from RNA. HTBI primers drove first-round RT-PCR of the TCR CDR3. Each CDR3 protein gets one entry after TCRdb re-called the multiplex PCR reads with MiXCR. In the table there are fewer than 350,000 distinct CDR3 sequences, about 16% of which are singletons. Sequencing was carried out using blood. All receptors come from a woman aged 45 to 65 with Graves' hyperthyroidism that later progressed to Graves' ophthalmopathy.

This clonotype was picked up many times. In DNA, the CDR3 is TGCGCCAGCAGCTTCGAGGCGGGAAAGGGCGAGCAGTACTTC. Encoded protein: CASSFEAGKGEQYF. This chain joins TRBV5-1 and TRBJ2-7; TRBD2 might be the D (6 bases). Germline V gives CDR1 SGHRS, CDR2 YFSETQ. The CDR3 has 14 amino acids. With 2 bases removed from V and 6 bases from J, the gap between germline ends came to 15 bases.

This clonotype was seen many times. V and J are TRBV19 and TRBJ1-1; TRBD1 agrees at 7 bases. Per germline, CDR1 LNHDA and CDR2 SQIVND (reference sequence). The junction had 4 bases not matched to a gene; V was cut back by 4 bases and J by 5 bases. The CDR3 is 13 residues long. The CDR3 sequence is CASSKTGRTEAFF. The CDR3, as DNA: TGTGCCAGTAGTAAGACAGGGAGGACTGAAGCTTTCTTT.

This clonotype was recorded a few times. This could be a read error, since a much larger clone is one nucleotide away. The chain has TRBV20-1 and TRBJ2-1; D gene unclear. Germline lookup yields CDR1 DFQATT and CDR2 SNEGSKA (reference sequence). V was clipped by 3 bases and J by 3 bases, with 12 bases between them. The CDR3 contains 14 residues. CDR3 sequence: CSASPRTVYNEQFF. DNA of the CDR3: TGCAGTGCTAGCCCCCGGACCGTCTACAATGAGCAGTTCTTC.

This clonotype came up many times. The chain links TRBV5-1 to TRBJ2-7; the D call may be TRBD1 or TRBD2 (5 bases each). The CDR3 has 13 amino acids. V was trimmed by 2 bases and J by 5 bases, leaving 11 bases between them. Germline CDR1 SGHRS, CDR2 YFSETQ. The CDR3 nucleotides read TGCGCCAGCAGCTTCCCAGGGACCCACGAGCAGTACTTC. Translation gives CASSFPGTHEQYF.

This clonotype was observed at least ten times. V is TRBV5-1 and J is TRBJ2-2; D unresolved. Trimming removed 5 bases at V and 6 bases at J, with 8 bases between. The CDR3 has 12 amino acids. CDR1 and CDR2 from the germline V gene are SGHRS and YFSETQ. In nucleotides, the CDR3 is TGCGCCAGCAGTAGCTACCCCGGGGAGCTGTTTTTT. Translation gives CASSSYPGELFF.

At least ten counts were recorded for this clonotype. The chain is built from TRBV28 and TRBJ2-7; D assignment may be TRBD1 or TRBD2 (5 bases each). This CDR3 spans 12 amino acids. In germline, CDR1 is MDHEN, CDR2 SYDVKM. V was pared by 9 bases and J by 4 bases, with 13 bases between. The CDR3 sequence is CASTRGDYEQYF. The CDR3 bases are TGTGCCAGTACTAGGGGCGATTACGAGCAGTACTTC.

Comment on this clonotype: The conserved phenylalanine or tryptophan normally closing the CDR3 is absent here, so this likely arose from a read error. The DNA for the CDR3 is TGTGCCAGCAGTTACTCGATTTCAGGAGGAGGGACGGATAATCGGCCCCAGCATCTT. Amino acid sequence: CASSYSISGGGTDNRPQHL. The chain carries TRBV6-2 or TRBV6-3 and TRBJ1-5; a possible D gene is TRBD1 (5 bases). The germline CDR1 and CDR2 sequences are MNHEY and SVGEGT. This CDR3 has 19 amino acids.

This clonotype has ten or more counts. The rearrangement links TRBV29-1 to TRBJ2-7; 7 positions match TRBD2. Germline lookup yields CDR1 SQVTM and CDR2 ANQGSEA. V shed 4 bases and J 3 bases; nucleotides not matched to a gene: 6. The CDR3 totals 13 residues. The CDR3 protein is CSVAVVAGYEQYF. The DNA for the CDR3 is TGCAGCGTTGCAGTAGTAGCGGGCTACGAGCAGTACTTC.

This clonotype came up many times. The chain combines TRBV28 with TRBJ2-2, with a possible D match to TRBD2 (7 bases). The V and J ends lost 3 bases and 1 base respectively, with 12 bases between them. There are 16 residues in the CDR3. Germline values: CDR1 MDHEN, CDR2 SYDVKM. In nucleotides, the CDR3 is TGTGCCAGCAGTTTCGGGGGGCTGATGAACACCGGGGAGCTGTTTTTT. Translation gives CASSFGGLMNTGELFF.

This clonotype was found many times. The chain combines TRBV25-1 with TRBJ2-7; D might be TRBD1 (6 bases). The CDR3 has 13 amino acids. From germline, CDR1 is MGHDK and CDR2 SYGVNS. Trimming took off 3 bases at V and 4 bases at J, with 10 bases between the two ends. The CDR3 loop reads CASSEGARYEQYF. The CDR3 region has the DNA TGTGCCAGCAGTGAGGGGGCGAGGTACGAGCAGTACTTC.

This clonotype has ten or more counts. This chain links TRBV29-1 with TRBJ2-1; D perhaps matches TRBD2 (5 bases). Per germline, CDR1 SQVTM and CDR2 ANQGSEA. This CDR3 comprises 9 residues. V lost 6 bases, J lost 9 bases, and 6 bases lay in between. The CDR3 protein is CSVGVEQFF. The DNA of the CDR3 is TGCAGCGTCGGGGTTGAGCAGTTCTTC.

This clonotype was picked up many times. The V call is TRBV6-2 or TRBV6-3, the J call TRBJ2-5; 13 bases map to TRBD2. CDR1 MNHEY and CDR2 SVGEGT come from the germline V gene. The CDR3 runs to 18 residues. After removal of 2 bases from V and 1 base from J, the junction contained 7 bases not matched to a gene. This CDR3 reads CASSYNLRLAGGQETQYF. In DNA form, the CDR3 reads TGTGCCAGCAGTTACAATCTAAGACTAGCGGGAGGCCAAGAGACCCAGTACTTC.

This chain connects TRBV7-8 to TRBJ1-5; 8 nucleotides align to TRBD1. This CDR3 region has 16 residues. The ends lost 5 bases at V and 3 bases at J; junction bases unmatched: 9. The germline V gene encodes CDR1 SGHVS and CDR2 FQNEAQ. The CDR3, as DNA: TGTGCCAGCAGCCCACTGACAGGGGAAGACAATCAGCCCCAGCATTTT. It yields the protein CASSPLTGEDNQPQHF.

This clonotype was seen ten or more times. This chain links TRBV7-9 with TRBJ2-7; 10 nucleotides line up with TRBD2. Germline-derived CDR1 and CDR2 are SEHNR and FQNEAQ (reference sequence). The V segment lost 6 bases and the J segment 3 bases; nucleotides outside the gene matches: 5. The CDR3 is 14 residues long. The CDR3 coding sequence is TGTGCCAGCAGGGCCTCTAGCGGGAGCTACGAGCAGTACTTC. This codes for CASRASSGSYEQYF. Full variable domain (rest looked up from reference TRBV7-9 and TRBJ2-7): DTGVSQNPRHKITKRGQNVTFRCDPISEHNRLYWYRQTLGQGPEFLTYFQNEAQLEKSRLLSDRFSAERPKGSFSTLEIQRTEQGDSAMYLCASRASSGSYEQYFGPGTRLTVT.

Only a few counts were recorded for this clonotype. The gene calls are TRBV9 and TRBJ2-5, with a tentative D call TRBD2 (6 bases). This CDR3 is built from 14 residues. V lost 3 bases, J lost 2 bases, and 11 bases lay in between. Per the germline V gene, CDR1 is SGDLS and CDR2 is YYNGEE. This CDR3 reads CASSAWGEQETQYF. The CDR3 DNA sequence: TGTGCCAGCAGCGCCTGGGGGGAGCAAGAGACCCAGTACTTC. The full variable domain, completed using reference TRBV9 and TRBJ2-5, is DSGVTQTPKHLITATGQRVTLRCSPRSGDLSVYWYQQSLDQGLQFLIQYYNGEERAKGNILERFSAQQFPDLHSELNLSSLELGDSALYFCASSAWGEQETQYFGPGTRLLVL.

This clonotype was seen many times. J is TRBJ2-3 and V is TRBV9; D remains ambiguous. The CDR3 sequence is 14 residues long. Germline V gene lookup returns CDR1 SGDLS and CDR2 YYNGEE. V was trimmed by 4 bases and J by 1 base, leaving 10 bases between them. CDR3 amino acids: CASSPHWRTDTQYF. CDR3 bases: TGTGCCAGCAGCCCGCATTGGCGCACAGATACGCAGTATTTT.

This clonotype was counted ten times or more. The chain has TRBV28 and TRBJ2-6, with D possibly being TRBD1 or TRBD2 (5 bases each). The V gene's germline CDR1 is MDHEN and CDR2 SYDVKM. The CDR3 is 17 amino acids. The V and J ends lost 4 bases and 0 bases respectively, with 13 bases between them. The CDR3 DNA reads TGTGCCAGCAGTTCAGCGAGGGGTTCCTCTGGGGCCAACGTCCTGACTTTC. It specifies CASSSARGSSGANVLTF. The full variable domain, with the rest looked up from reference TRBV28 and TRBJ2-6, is DVKVTQSSRYLVKRTGEKVFLECVQDMDHENMFWYRQDPGLGLRLIYFSYDVKMKEKGDIPEGYSVSREKKERFSLILESASTNQTSMYLCASSSARGSSGANVLTFGAGSRLTVL.